This entry concerns a single T cell receptor beta chain. As handled by the study authors: By means of reference gene primer amplification, nucleated cell counts were estimated. The table came from immunoSEQ multiplex PCR; TCRdb's copy has only in-frame clones and leaves some out. That table furnishes V, J and clone size, whereas the DNA furnished D and trimming. The sample includes 100,000 to 150,000 clones, over 75% of them seen just once. This sample is drawn from a study of blood T cell repertoires in COVID-19. On the study more broadly: Italy, Spain and the United States were the sources of the convalescent and acute COVID-19 samples. Nucleic acid was either cDNA or gDNA, and it came from T cells, B-cell-depleted T cells, or PBMCs.

This CDR3 has 13 amino acids. J was trimmed by 2 bases and V by 6 bases; bases with no gene match: 1. CDR1 and CDR2 (germline): SNHLY, FYNNEI. The sequenced sample was peripheral blood. This receptor was taken from a man in his fifties or sixties with acute or convalescent COVID-19. The V and J genes are TRBV2 and TRBJ2-7, with 10 bases identical to TRBD1. The CDR3 sequence: CASRGQGPYEQYF. CDR3 in DNA: TGTGCCAGCAGGGGACAGGGGCCCTACGAGCAGTACTTC.